Following are 30 T cell receptor beta chains from one sample sequenced in a study of T cell responses to AZD1222 COVID-19 vaccine. Profiling relied on immunoSEQ multiplex PCR, and the TCRdb table lists in-frame clones only, not all of them. The sample yields fewer than 130,000 clones, 70% to 90% seen once. The sample was peripheral blood, taken on day 0 of AZD1222 vaccination. The receptors come from an adult in good health.

The rearrangement links TRBV18 to TRBJ2-1; D remains unclear. With 3 bases removed from V and 0 bases from J, the gap between germline ends came to 18 bases. Germline V gives CDR1 KGHSH, CDR2 LQKENI. The CDR3 is 18 amino acids. This CDR3 is CASSPPSGNSSSYNEQFF. The CDR3 DNA reads TGTGCCAGCTCACCCCCGTCAGGAAACAGCAGCTCCTACAATGAGCAGTTCTTC.

This chain joins TRBV7-3 and TRBJ2-1; 8 bases line up with TRBD2. The trim removed 5 bases at V and 8 bases at J, leaving 11 bases unmatched. The length of the CDR3 is 15 residues. CDR1 SGHTA and CDR2 FQGTGA come from the germline V gene. The CDR3, as DNA: TGTGCCAGCAGCCGTTTGGCGGGGGGTAGAGATGAGCAGTTCTTC. Translated, it gives CASSRLAGGRDEQFF.

The gene calls are TRBV30 and TRBJ1-3; D is unclear. The CDR3 totals 13 residues. Germline V CDR1 and CDR2: GTSNPN, SVGIG (reference sequence). V was trimmed by 0 bases and J by 1 base, leaving 4 bases between them. Here the CDR3 reads CAWSVGSGNTIYF. CDR3 DNA: TGTGCCTGGAGTGTGGGATCTGGAAACACCATATATTTT.

V is TRBV9 and J is TRBJ2-5; no clear D. CDR3 length: 15 amino acids. CDR1 and CDR2 (germline): SGDLS, YYNGEE. V was shortened by 0 bases and J by 1 base, with 10 bases between the two germline ends. The CDR3: CASSVAVPPQETQYF. CDR3 sequence (DNA): TGTGCCAGCAGCGTAGCGGTTCCACCCCAAGAGACCCAGTACTTC.

In its sample, this clone was seen once. This rearrangement joins TRBV5-1 to TRBJ1-2; 8 bases are a match to TRBD1. The germline V gene has CDR1 SGHRS and CDR2 YFSETQ. J lost 2 bases, V lost 4 bases, and 10 bases had no gene match. This CDR3 is 16 amino acids long. The CDR3 loop reads CASSQATGVGNYGYTF. The CDR3 DNA follows: TGCGCCAGCAGCCAGGCGACAGGGGTAGGGAACTATGGCTACACCTTC. The full variable domain, rest sourced from reference TRBV5-1 and TRBJ1-2, is KAGVTQTPRYLIKTRGQQVTLSCSPISGHRSVSWYQQTPGQGLQFLFEYFSETQRNKGNFPGRFSGRQFSNSRSEMNVSTLELGDSALYLCASSQATGVGNYGYTFGSGTRLTVV.

The chain combines TRBV30 with TRBJ2-2, with D possibly being TRBD2 (5 bases). CDR1 and CDR2 (germline): GTSNPN, SVGIG (reference sequence). Trimming cost V 5 bases and J 4 bases, with 11 bases left between them. The CDR3 length is 13 residues. CDR3 DNA: TGTGCCTGGTCACGGGGAACCACCGGGGAGCTGTTTTTT. Protein: CAWSRGTTGELFF.

The rearrangement joins TRBV5-1 to TRBJ2-3; 12 bases fit TRBD2. V was pared by 4 bases and J by 1 base, with 7 bases of the junction left unmatched. Germline V lookup: CDR1 SGHRS, CDR2 YFSETQ. The CDR3 contains 17 residues. This chain's CDR3 is CASSAGLAGYRTDTQYF. As DNA, the CDR3 is TGCGCCAGCAGCGCCGGACTAGCGGGGTACCGCACAGATACGCAGTATTTT.

The chain couples TRBV30 to TRBJ1-1; TRBD1 is a possible D gene (6 bases). CDR1 and CDR2 from the germline V gene are GTSNPN and SVGIG (reference sequence). V dropped 2 bases and J dropped 1 base, with 8 bases sitting between them. This CDR3 contains 13 residues. The CDR3, as DNA: TGTGCCTGGAGTAGGGGGACGAACACTGAAGCTTTCTTT. Protein: CAWSRGTNTEAFF.

The chain joins TRBV7-3 to TRBJ2-2; D is unclear. Per germline, CDR1 SGHTA and CDR2 FQGTGA. The CDR3 contains 15 residues. V was cut by 2 bases and J by 1 base, with 8 bases left in between. The CDR3 loop reads CASSLGPGNTGELFF. DNA of the CDR3: TGTGCCAGCAGCTTAGGTCCGGGGAACACCGGGGAGCTGTTTTTT.

The chain links TRBV2 to TRBJ1-4, with 8 bases matching TRBD1. There are 18 residues in the CDR3. Trimming took 9 bases from V and 0 from J; bases not matched to a gene: 15. Germline V gene data show CDR1 as SNHLY and CDR2 as FYNNEI. For the CDR3, the DNA is TGTGCCAGTACCCTGGGGACAGGTGCCCCCTCAACTAATGAAAAACTGTTTTTT. It yields the protein CASTLGTGAPSTNEKLFF. The full variable domain, with the rest looked up from reference TRBV2 and TRBJ1-4, is EPEVTQTPSHQVTQMGQEVILRCVPISNHLYFYWYRQILGQKVEFLVSFYNNEISEKSEIFDDQFSVERPDGSNFTLKIRSTKLEDSAMYFCASTLGTGAPSTNEKLFFGSGTQLSVL.

The chain links TRBV4-3 to TRBJ1-5; D gene uncertain. V gave up 4 bases and J gave up 0 bases, with 10 bases separating them. CDR1 is LGHNA, CDR2 YSLEER, per germline. The CDR3 is made up of 15 amino acids. The CDR3 nucleotides are TGCGCCAGCAGCCGAGCGAAAAATAGCAATCAGCCCCAGCATTTT. Protein product: CASSRAKNSNQPQHF.

This clone was seen once. This chain connects TRBV11-3 to TRBJ2-1, with TRBD2 matching 16 bases. J lost 6 bases, V lost 5 bases, and 10 bases had no gene match. The CDR3 is made up of 18 amino acids. Germline V CDR1 and CDR2: SGHNT, YENEEA. CDR3 amino acids: CASSPGLAGGRPFNEQFF. The CDR3, as DNA: TGTGCCAGCAGCCCGGGACTAGCGGGAGGGCGGCCCTTCAATGAGCAGTTCTTC.

The CDR3 DNA reads as TGTGCCAGCTCACCGGGGGTTAGCTCCTACGAGCAGTACTTC. Translated, it gives CASSPGVSSYEQYF. V and J are TRBV18 and TRBJ2-7, with D perhaps TRBD1 or TRBD2 (5 bases each). CDR1 KGHSH and CDR2 LQKENI come from the germline V gene. There are 14 residues in the CDR3. V was shortened by 3 bases and J by 0 bases, with 9 bases between the two germline ends.

The CDR3 protein is CASSLGGSRDTQYF. The CDR3 bases are TGCGCCAGCAGCTTGGGGGGCTCCCGCGATACGCAGTATTTT. V is TRBV5-1 and J is TRBJ2-3; TRBD1 is a possible D gene (5 bases). Trimming cost V 0 bases and J 6 bases, with 11 bases left between them. The CDR3 is made up of 14 amino acids. Per germline, CDR1 SGHRS and CDR2 YFSETQ.

This clone has just a few counts. The V gene is TRBV3-1 (or the pseudogene TRBV3-2), the J gene TRBJ2-7; D unresolved. This CDR3 comprises 14 residues. CDR1 and CDR2 (germline): LGHDT, YNNKEL (reference sequence). V shed 0 bases and J shed 7 bases, with 13 bases lying between them. CDR3 amino acids: CASSQEGQIEEQYF. In nucleotides, the CDR3 is TGTGCCAGCAGCCAAGAAGGGCAGATCGAGGAGCAGTACTTC.

The chain couples TRBV6-2 or TRBV6-3 to TRBJ1-1; 11 bases agree with TRBD1. J was trimmed by 4 bases and V by 5 bases; bases with no gene match: 18. Germline V gene sequence: CDR1 MNHEY, CDR2 SVGEGT. The CDR3 runs to 19 residues. CDR3 coding DNA: TGTGCCAGCAGTCGTCTAGGCCCTGGACAGGGGGCGCGGAGCACTGAAGCTTTCTTT. It is translated as CASSRLGPGQGARSTEAFF.

This chain uses TRBV7-3 with TRBJ2-5; D may be TRBD1 (6 bases). CDR1 and CDR2 from the germline V gene are SGHTA and FQGTGA. V was cut by 3 bases and J by 3 bases, with 11 bases left in between. The CDR3 runs 14 residues. Here the CDR3 DNA reads TGTGCCAGCAGCTTCGGTGGGGGCGAAGAGACCCAGTACTTC. This gives the protein CASSFGGGEETQYF. Combining the CDR3 with reference TRBV7-3 and TRBJ2-5 gives the whole variable domain GAGVSQTPSNKVTEKGKYVELRCDPISGHTALYWYRQSLGQGPEFLIYFQGTGAADDSGLPNDRFFAVRPEGSVSTLKIQRTERGDSAVYLCASSFGGGEETQYFGPGTRLLVL.

This clone was counted a single time. The rearrangement uses TRBV7-2 and TRBJ2-4, with 8 bases fitting TRBD1. CDR3 length: 17 residues. The V and J ends lost 5 bases and 6 bases, in that order; junction bases with no gene match: 15. The germline V gene encodes CDR1 SGHTA and CDR2 FQGNSA. CDR3 protein: CASSQAPVGTGLNIQYF. The DNA of the CDR3 is TGTGCCAGCAGCCAGGCCCCAGTAGGGACAGGACTAAACATTCAGTACTTC.

The CDR3: CASSPGLAGGLDTDTQYF. The CDR3 region has the DNA TGTGCCAGCAGCCCTGGACTAGCGGGAGGGCTTGACACAGATACGCAGTATTTT. This chain connects TRBV5-4 to TRBJ2-3; 15 positions agree with TRBD2. V lost 4 bases, J lost 2 bases, and 8 bases stayed unmatched. CDR3 length equals 18 residues. CDR1 SGHNT and CDR2 YYREEE come from the germline V gene (reference sequence).

The V gene is TRBV5-1, the J gene TRBJ1-2, with D maybe TRBD1 (6 bases). The CDR3 is made up of 15 amino acids. Germline V lookup: CDR1 SGHRS, CDR2 YFSETQ. V lost 0 bases to trimming and J lost 5 bases, with 14 bases between them. CDR3 residues: CASSLELEGDYGYTF. Written as DNA, the CDR3 is TGCGCCAGCAGCTTGGAGTTGGAGGGGGATTATGGCTACACCTTC.

The gene calls are TRBV5-1 and TRBJ2-7, with D tentatively TRBD2 (5 bases). Germline lookup yields CDR1 SGHRS and CDR2 YFSETQ. The CDR3 consists of 13 residues. V lost 8 bases, J lost 4 bases, and 16 bases lay in between. This CDR3 is CASGRETPYEQYF. The CDR3 DNA reads as TGCGCCAGTGGGAGAGAGACGCCTTACGAGCAGTACTTC. Complete variable domain (other parts from reference TRBV5-1 and TRBJ2-7): KAGVTQTPRYLIKTRGQQVTLSCSPISGHRSVSWYQQTPGQGLQFLFEYFSETQRNKGNFPGRFSGRQFSNSRSEMNVSTLELGDSALYLCASGRETPYEQYFGPGTRLTVT.

The chain is built from TRBV11-2 and TRBJ2-3; the D call may be TRBD1 or TRBD2 (5 bases each). Per the germline V gene, CDR1 is SGHAT and CDR2 is FQNNGV. V was clipped by 4 bases and J by 3 bases, with 17 bases between them. This CDR3 is built from 16 residues. CDR3 in amino acids: CASSSYGTDQTDTQYF. The CDR3 region has the DNA TGTGCCAGCAGCTCCTACGGGACGGACCAAACAGATACGCAGTATTTT.

This clone was counted once. The CDR3 sequence is CASSQVARYEQFF. The CDR3 DNA is TGCGCCAGCAGCCAAGTTGCGCGTTACGAGCAGTTCTTC. The chain couples TRBV4-1 to TRBJ2-1; no firm D call. Germline loops: CDR1 MGHRA, CDR2 YSYEKL. This CDR3 spans 13 amino acids. The ends were cut back, 1 base at V and 10 bases at J, with 11 bases in the middle.

The chain is built from TRBV5-1 and TRBJ1-2; 10 bases match TRBD1. J was trimmed by 0 bases and V by 3 bases; bases with no gene match: 5. The CDR3 runs to 16 residues. Germline V gives CDR1 SGHRS, CDR2 YFSETQ. CDR3: CASSYAGTGANYGYTF. In nucleotides, the CDR3 is TGCGCCAGCAGCTACGCCGGGACAGGGGCTAACTATGGCTACACCTTC.

V usage is TRBV11-2 and J usage is TRBJ2-7, with no clear D. The CDR3 has 14 amino acids. Between the trimmed V and J ends, which lost 1 base and 6 bases, there was a span of 13 bases. From germline, CDR1 is SGHAT and CDR2 FQNNGV. This CDR3 reads CASSLVVGGGEQYF. The CDR3 DNA sequence: TGTGCCAGCAGCTTAGTCGTGGGTGGCGGCGAGCAGTACTTC.

V and J are TRBV7-9 and TRBJ2-3; no reliable D call. This CDR3 is 15 amino acids long. Germline V gene sequence: CDR1 SEHNR, CDR2 FQNEAQ (reference sequence). Trimming took 2 bases from V and 0 from J, leaving 9 bases between them. The CDR3 reads CASSLQASSTDTQYF. In DNA form, the CDR3 reads TGTGCCAGCAGCTTACAGGCTTCTAGCACAGATACGCAGTATTTT. The full variable domain, completed using reference TRBV7-9 and TRBJ2-3, is DTGVSQNPRHKITKRGQNVTFRCDPISEHNRLYWYRQTLGQGPEFLTYFQNEAQLEKSRLLSDRFSAERPKGSFSTLEIQRTEQGDSAMYLCASSLQASSTDTQYFGPGTRLTVL.

The gene calls are TRBV15 and TRBJ1-4; D not resolved. The CDR3 length is 12 residues. V lost 3 bases and J 13 bases, leaving 12 bases between the germline ends. Germline CDR1 reads LNHNV; CDR2 reads YYDKDF (reference sequence). The CDR3 DNA sequence: TGTGCCACCAGCAGCTATGGAGGTAGACTGTTTTTT. Translating it yields CATSSYGGRLFF.

This clone was seen more than once but under ten times. The V gene is TRBV7-2, the J gene TRBJ1-3; D is unclear. Germline assignment: CDR1 SGHTA and CDR2 FQGNSA. The CDR3 length is 17 residues. Trimming cost V 5 bases and J 0 bases, with 17 bases left between them. CDR3 nucleotides: TGTGCCAGCAGCCCCCAAGCGGGGAAGGGCTCTGGAAACACCATATATTTT. This sequence encodes CASSPQAGKGSGNTIYF.

A single count supports this clone. The DNA of the CDR3 is TGTGCCAGCAGCGCAAGTAGAGGGGAAGATACGCAGTATTTT. This encodes CASSASRGEDTQYF. This chain uses TRBV9 with TRBJ2-3; the D call may be TRBD1 or TRBD2 (5 bases each). CDR1 SGDLS and CDR2 YYNGEE come from the germline V gene. V lost 3 bases and J 5 bases, leaving 13 bases between the germline ends. The CDR3 has 14 residues.

The chain is built from TRBV12-3 or TRBV12-4 and TRBJ2-7, with D uncertain. The CDR3 sequence is 13 residues long. V lost 0 bases, J lost 0 bases, and 3 bases lay in between. The CDR3 reads CASSLAGSYEQYF. CDR3 bases: TGTGCCAGCAGTTTAGCGGGCTCCTACGAGCAGTACTTC.